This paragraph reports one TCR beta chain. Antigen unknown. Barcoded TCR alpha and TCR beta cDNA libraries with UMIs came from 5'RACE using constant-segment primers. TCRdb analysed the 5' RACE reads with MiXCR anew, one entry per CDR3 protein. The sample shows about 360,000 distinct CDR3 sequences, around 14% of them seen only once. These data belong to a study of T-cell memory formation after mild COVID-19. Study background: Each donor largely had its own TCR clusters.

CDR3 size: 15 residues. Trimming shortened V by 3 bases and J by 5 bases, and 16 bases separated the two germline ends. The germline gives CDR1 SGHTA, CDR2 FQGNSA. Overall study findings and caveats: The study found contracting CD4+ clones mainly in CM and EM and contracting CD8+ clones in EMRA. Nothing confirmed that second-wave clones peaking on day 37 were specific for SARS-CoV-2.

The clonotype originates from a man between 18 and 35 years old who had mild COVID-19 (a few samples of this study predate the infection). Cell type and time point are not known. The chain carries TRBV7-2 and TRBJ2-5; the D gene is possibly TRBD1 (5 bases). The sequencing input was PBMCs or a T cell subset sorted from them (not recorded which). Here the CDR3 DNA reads TGTGCCAGCAGCTTCCCCGCAGGGTTTCTGGAGACCCAGTACTTC. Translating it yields CASSFPAGFLETQYF.